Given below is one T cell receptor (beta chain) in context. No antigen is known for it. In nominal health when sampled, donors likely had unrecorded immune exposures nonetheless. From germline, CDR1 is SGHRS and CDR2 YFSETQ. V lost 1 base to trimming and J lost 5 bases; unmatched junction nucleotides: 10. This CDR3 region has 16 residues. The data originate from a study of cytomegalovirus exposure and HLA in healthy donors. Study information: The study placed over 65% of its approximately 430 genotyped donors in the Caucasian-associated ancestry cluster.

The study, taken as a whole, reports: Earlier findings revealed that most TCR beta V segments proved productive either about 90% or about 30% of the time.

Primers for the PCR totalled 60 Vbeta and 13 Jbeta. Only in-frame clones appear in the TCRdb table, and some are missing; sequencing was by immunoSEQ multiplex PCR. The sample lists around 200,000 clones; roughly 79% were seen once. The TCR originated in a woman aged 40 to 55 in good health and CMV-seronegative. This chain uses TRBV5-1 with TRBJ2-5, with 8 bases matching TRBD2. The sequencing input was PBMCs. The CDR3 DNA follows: TGCGCCAGCAGCTTGACTGGGACTAGTAATCGTGAGACCCAGTACTTC. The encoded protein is CASSLTGTSNRETQYF.